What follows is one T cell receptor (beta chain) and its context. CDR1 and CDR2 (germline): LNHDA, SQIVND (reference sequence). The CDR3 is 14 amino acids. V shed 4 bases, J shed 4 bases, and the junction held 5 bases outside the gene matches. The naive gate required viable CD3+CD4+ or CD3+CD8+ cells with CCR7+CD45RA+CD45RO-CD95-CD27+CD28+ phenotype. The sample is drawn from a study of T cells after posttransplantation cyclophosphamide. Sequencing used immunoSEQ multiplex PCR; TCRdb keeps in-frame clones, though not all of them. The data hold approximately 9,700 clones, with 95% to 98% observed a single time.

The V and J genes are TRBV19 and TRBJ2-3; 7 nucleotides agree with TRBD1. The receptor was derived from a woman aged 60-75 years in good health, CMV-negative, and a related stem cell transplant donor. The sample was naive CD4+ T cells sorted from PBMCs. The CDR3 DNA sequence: TGTGCCAGTAGTACCCGACAGGGACCAGATACGCAGTATTTT. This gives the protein CASSTRQGPDTQYF.